The 25 T cell receptor beta chains listed next were all sequenced from one sample in a study of blood T cell repertoires in COVID-19. Profiling relied on immunoSEQ multiplex PCR, and the TCRdb table lists in-frame clones only, not all of them. The profile shows 250,000 to 350,000 clones, around 85% of them singletons. The specimen sequenced was PBMCs or T cells enriched from blood (not recorded which). These receptors were collected from a woman younger than 45 who had recovered from COVID-19.

The J gene is TRBJ2-7, the V gene TRBV4-1; 7 positions match TRBD2. The CDR3 loop spans 16 amino acids. Trimming cost V 1 base and J 2 bases; bases outside gene matches: 8. Germline CDR1 is MGHRA and CDR2 is YSYEKL. Written as DNA, the CDR3 is TGCGCCAGCAGCCAAGTGGGAGGGAGGGCCACCTACGAGCAGTACTTC. This codes for CASSQVGGRATYEQYF.

The chain links TRBV19 to TRBJ1-5; tentative D call: TRBD1 (5 bases). CDR1 is LNHDA and CDR2 is SQIVND in the germline V gene (reference sequence). V lost 5 bases to trimming and J lost 6 bases, with 26 bases between them. The length of the CDR3 is 18 residues. In DNA, the CDR3 is TGTGCCAGTAGTGGAAGGGGCGGGAGACCCGGGGCCGGTCAGCCCCAGCATTTT. This gives the protein CASSGRGGRPGAGQPQHF.

CDR3 in amino acids: CASSFYRSSYEQYF. In DNA, the CDR3 is TGTGCCAGCAGTTTTTACAGGAGCTCCTACGAGCAGTACTTC. This chain connects TRBV27 to TRBJ2-7, with D tentatively TRBD1 (5 bases). Germline values: CDR1 MNHEY, CDR2 SMNVEV (reference sequence). Deletions cut 3 bases from V and 0 bases from J, with 9 bases between. The CDR3 length is 14 residues.

V is TRBV7-9 and J is TRBJ1-6; 7 bases are shared with TRBD1. The CDR3 spans 14 residues. V gave up 4 bases and J gave up 7 bases; unmatched junction bases: 4. Germline V gene sequence: CDR1 SEHNR, CDR2 FQNEAQ (reference sequence). CDR3 nucleotides: TGTGCCAGCAGCTCCGACAGGGACAATTCACCCCTCCACTTT. Translating it yields CASSSDRDNSPLHF.

In its sample, this clone was seen once. The rearrangement uses TRBV28 and TRBJ2-7; the match to TRBD1 covers 10 bases. Germline loops: CDR1 MDHEN, CDR2 SYDVKM. The V gene end was trimmed by 6 bases and the J gene end by 4 bases; junction bases not matched to a gene: 6. The CDR3 has 14 residues. CDR3 protein: CASSRPGQGYEQYF. In DNA, the CDR3 is TGTGCCAGCAGCCGACCGGGACAGGGGTACGAGCAGTACTTC.

The chain links TRBV15 to TRBJ2-3; TRBD2 matches 10 bases. This CDR3 has 17 amino acids. Germline V gene sequence: CDR1 LNHNV, CDR2 YYDKDF (reference sequence). With V trimmed by 1 base and J by 5 bases, 9 bases remained unmatched. The CDR3 DNA reads TGTGCCACCAGCAGAGGAGCTAGCGGGGGTTTAAGAGATACGCAGTATTTT. It translates to CATSRGASGGLRDTQYF.

This chain uses TRBV6-5 with TRBJ2-5, with 11 positions matching TRBD2. Germline V lookup: CDR1 MNHEY, CDR2 SVGAGI. This CDR3 spans 14 amino acids. The V gene end was trimmed by 5 bases and the J gene end by 5 bases; junction bases not matched to a gene: 4. The CDR3 loop is CASSRLAGIETQYF. CDR3 in DNA: TGTGCCAGCAGTAGACTAGCGGGGATCGAGACCCAGTACTTC.

This rearrangement joins TRBV7-9 to TRBJ2-7; D remains unclear. With 2 bases removed from V and 0 bases from J, the gap between germline ends came to 14 bases. Looked up from germline, CDR1 is SEHNR and CDR2 is FQNEAQ (reference sequence). This CDR3 has 16 amino acids. The CDR3 loop is CASSLPDGRSSYEQYF. CDR3 bases: TGTGCCAGCAGCTTACCCGATGGCCGAAGCTCCTACGAGCAGTACTTC.

The chain is built from TRBV3-1 (or the pseudogene TRBV3-2) and TRBJ1-1, with 7 bases that match TRBD1. The V gene end was trimmed by 1 base and the J gene end by 10 bases; junction bases not matched to a gene: 6. CDR1 LGHDT and CDR2 YNNKEL come from the germline V gene (reference sequence). The CDR3 spans 13 residues. In DNA form, the CDR3 reads TGTGCCAGCAGCCAAGGAGGGGGCAGATCAGCTTTCTTT. Translating it yields CASSQGGGRSAFF.

The chain is built from TRBV25-1 and TRBJ2-7; D is possibly TRBD1 (5 bases). Germline V CDR1 and CDR2: MGHDK, SYGVNS. The CDR3 is 17 amino acids. With 6 bases removed from V and 6 bases from J, the gap between germline ends came to 27 bases. Written as DNA, the CDR3 is TGTGCCAGCAGGAGGAGAATGTTAGGGGCACACCCCCTCGAGCAGTACTTC. Its protein is CASRRRMLGAHPLEQYF.

The rearrangement uses TRBV6-5 and TRBJ1-6; 10 bases align to TRBD1. CDR1 and CDR2 from the germline V gene are MNHEY and SVGAGI. The CDR3 consists of 15 residues. After removal of 5 bases from V and 6 bases from J, the junction contained 4 bases not matched to a gene. The CDR3 is CASSSRQGANSPLHF. The CDR3 DNA is TGTGCCAGCAGTAGTAGACAGGGGGCTAATTCACCCCTCCACTTT.

The chain carries TRBV11-3 and TRBJ2-2; TRBD1 matches 9 bases. The V and J ends lost 4 bases and 3 bases, in that order; junction bases with no gene match: 0. Germline CDR1 reads SGHNT; CDR2 reads YENEEA. This CDR3 comprises 14 residues. The CDR3, as DNA: TGTGCCAGCAGCTGGGACAGGGACACCGGGGAGCTGTTTTTT. This gives the protein CASSWDRDTGELFF.

The rearrangement links TRBV2 to TRBJ1-1; D unresolved. Trimming shortened V by 1 base and J by 2 bases, and 5 bases separated the two germline ends. Per the germline V gene, CDR1 is SNHLY and CDR2 is FYNNEI. The CDR3 runs to 13 residues. The CDR3 DNA reads as TGTGCCAGCAGTGAAGGCAGTAACACTGAAGCTTTCTTT. Its translation is CASSEGSNTEAFF.

The genes are TRBV6-2 or TRBV6-3 and TRBJ2-7, with TRBD2 matching over 7 bases. The germline V gene encodes CDR1 MNHEY and CDR2 SVGEGT. Trimming cost V 6 bases and J 3 bases; bases outside gene matches: 11. This CDR3 spans 15 amino acids. The CDR3 DNA sequence: TGTGCCAGCAGACCTCCCAGACGCGGGAGCTACGAGCAGTACTTC. Amino acids: CASRPPRRGSYEQYF.

This sequence joins TRBV7-3 and TRBJ1-3; 7 bases agree with TRBD1. Losses at the gene ends were 5 bases for V and 2 bases for J; bases not matched to a gene: 6. This CDR3 is built from 15 residues. Germline V gene lookup returns CDR1 SGHTA and CDR2 FQGTGA. Written as DNA, the CDR3 is TGTGCCAGCAGCCCAGGGGGATCTACTGGAAACACCATATATTTT. The encoded protein is CASSPGGSTGNTIYF. Full variable domain (missing parts from reference TRBV7-3 and TRBJ1-3): GAGVSQTPSNKVTEKGKYVELRCDPISGHTALYWYRQSLGQGPEFLIYFQGTGAADDSGLPNDRFFAVRPEGSVSTLKIQRTERGDSAVYLCASSPGGSTGNTIYFGEGSWLTVV.

The J gene is TRBJ2-1, the V gene TRBV5-1; TRBD1 matches at 9 bases. The CDR3 is 13 residues long. Germline assignment: CDR1 SGHRS and CDR2 YFSETQ. After removal of 3 bases from V and 7 bases from J, the junction contained 2 bases not matched to a gene. CDR3 DNA sequence: TGCGCCAGCAGCTCGGGACAGGGTAATGAGCAGTTCTTC. This gives the protein CASSSGQGNEQFF.

The chain couples TRBV18 to TRBJ1-6; D not resolved. Germline assignment: CDR1 KGHSH and CDR2 LQKENI. CDR3 length: 13 residues. The V and J ends lost 2 bases and 7 bases respectively, with 6 bases between them. This CDR3 is CASSPGHNSPLHF. As DNA, the CDR3 is TGTGCCAGCTCACCAGGCCACAATTCACCCCTCCACTTT. Drawing the rest from reference TRBV18 and TRBJ1-6, the complete variable domain is NAGVMQNPRHLVRRRGQEARLRCSPMKGHSHVYWYRQLPEEGLKFMVYLQKENIIDESGMPKERFSAEFPKEGPSILRIQQVVRGDSAAYFCASSPGHNSPLHFGNGTRLTVT.

V usage is TRBV25-1 and J usage is TRBJ1-1; D unresolved. V was clipped by 1 base and J by 4 bases, with 7 bases between them. This CDR3 contains 13 residues. Germline loops: CDR1 MGHDK, CDR2 SYGVNS. CDR3 residues: CASSEWSGTEAFF. DNA of the CDR3: TGTGCCAGCAGTGAATGGAGCGGCACTGAAGCTTTCTTT.

J is TRBJ1-5 and V is TRBV5-8; tentative D call: TRBD1 (6 bases). Looked up from germline, CDR1 is SGHTS and CDR2 is YDEGEE. V was clipped by 2 bases and J by 3 bases, with 15 bases between them. This CDR3 is 16 amino acids long. The CDR3 is CASSLTTGSFNQPQHF. The CDR3 DNA sequence: TGTGCCAGCAGCTTAACTACAGGGAGCTTCAATCAGCCCCAGCATTTT.

The CDR3 nucleotides are TGTGCCAGCAGTCTCAGATATGGCTACACCTTC. Amino acids: CASSLRYGYTF. This chain joins TRBV7-2 and TRBJ1-2; D is uncertain. The CDR3 is 11 residues long. Trimming stripped 6 bases from V and 5 bases from J, with 7 bases between. Per the germline V gene, CDR1 is SGHTA and CDR2 is FQGNSA.

The chain combines TRBV6-4 with TRBJ2-2; the D gene is possibly TRBD2 (5 bases). CDR1 is MRHNA, CDR2 SNTAGT, per germline. This CDR3 is built from 14 residues. V lost 5 bases and J lost 6, with 13 bases in between. The CDR3 nucleotides read TGTGCCAGCAGTCGAGGGCTAGACGCCGGGGAGCTGTTTTTT. Encoded protein: CASSRGLDAGELFF.

V usage is TRBV28 and J usage is TRBJ1-6, with D unclear. V lost 3 bases, J lost 9 bases, and 18 bases lay in between. The germline CDR1 and CDR2 sequences are MDHEN and SYDVKM. The CDR3 has 16 amino acids. CDR3 bases: TGTGCCAGCAGTTTCAGAGGGTTCAATCGGGCTTCACCCCTCCACTTT. As protein: CASSFRGFNRASPLHF.

This clone was counted a single time. The chain employs TRBV5-1 and TRBJ2-5, with TRBD1 as a possible D gene (6 bases). Trimming took off 5 bases at V and 5 bases at J, with 13 bases between the two ends. Germline CDR1 is SGHRS and CDR2 is YFSETQ. The CDR3 length is 13 residues. The CDR3 spells CASRTGTPETQYF. The CDR3 nucleotides read TGCGCCAGCAGGACCGGGACACCGGAGACCCAGTACTTC. The full variable domain, with the rest looked up from reference TRBV5-1 and TRBJ2-5, is KAGVTQTPRYLIKTRGQQVTLSCSPISGHRSVSWYQQTPGQGLQFLFEYFSETQRNKGNFPGRFSGRQFSNSRSEMNVSTLELGDSALYLCASRTGTPETQYFGPGTRLLVL.

The chain combines TRBV2 with TRBJ2-5; D remains ambiguous. The CDR3 is made up of 13 amino acids. V lost 10 bases and J lost 5, with 17 bases in between. Germline V gene sequence: CDR1 SNHLY, CDR2 FYNNEI. The CDR3 spells CATGNEAVETQYF. The CDR3 nucleotides read TGTGCCACCGGCAATGAGGCCGTGGAGACCCAGTACTTC.

CDR3 DNA sequence: TGTGCCAGCAGTCCCGTGAGGAACACCATATATTTT. Amino acid sequence: CASSPVRNTIYF. The chain couples TRBV12-3 or TRBV12-4 to TRBJ1-3; D remains unclear. Trimming removed 5 bases at V and 7 bases at J, with 9 bases between. The CDR3 consists of 12 residues.